These 6 T cell receptor beta chains were all obtained from the same sample, sequenced in a study of cytomegalovirus exposure and HLA in healthy donors. The primer mix had 60 Vbeta and 13 Jbeta primers. TCRdb's table, derived via immunoSEQ multiplex PCR, lists solely in-frame clones and lacks some. The data contain some 150,000 clones, nearly 80% of them seen just once; the ten biggest clones take up 4.5% to 6.5%. The specimen sequenced was PBMCs. These receptors all come from a male donor in good health and CMV-seronegative.

This rearrangement joins TRBV27 to TRBJ2-7; TRBD2 is a possible D gene (7 bases). Per germline, CDR1 MNHEY and CDR2 SMNVEV (reference sequence). Between the trimmed V and J ends, which lost 10 bases and 3 bases, there was a span of 22 bases. This CDR3 spans 15 amino acids. This chain's CDR3 is CATRGGYETIYEQYF. CDR3 sequence (DNA): TGTGCCACCAGGGGAGGGTACGAAACAATCTACGAGCAGTACTTC.

This clone has only one observation. The rearrangement uses TRBV2 and TRBJ1-2; no definite D call. The CDR3 spans 15 residues. CDR1 is SNHLY, CDR2 FYNNEI, per germline. Between the trimmed V and J ends, which lost 2 bases and 11 bases, there was a span of 21 bases. CDR3 amino acids: CASSERGAASPFYTF. The CDR3 region has the DNA TGTGCCAGCAGTGAACGGGGAGCGGCCAGCCCTTTTTACACCTTC.

The V and J genes are TRBV5-1 and TRBJ1-1; TRBD1 is a possible D gene (5 bases). Germline CDR1 and CDR2: SGHRS and YFSETQ. Trimming took off 3 bases at V and 6 bases at J, with 15 bases between the two ends. The CDR3 spans 14 residues. CDR3 residues: CASSSTWGVPEAFF. The CDR3 DNA reads TGCGCCAGCAGCTCAACATGGGGGGTTCCTGAAGCTTTCTTT.

This clone was found once. V is TRBV25-1 and J is TRBJ1-2; D not resolved. Deletions cut 3 bases from V and 7 bases from J, with 9 bases between. The CDR3 is 12 amino acids. The germline V gene has CDR1 MGHDK and CDR2 SYGVNS. CDR3 residues: CASSDTHTGYTF. Here the CDR3 DNA reads TGTGCCAGCAGTGATACCCACACTGGCTACACCTTC.

This clone was recorded a few times. The chain couples TRBV10-3 to TRBJ1-5; TRBD1 might be the D (5 bases). Germline V gene lookup returns CDR1 ENHRY and CDR2 SYGVKD. The ends were cut back, 3 bases at V and 1 base at J, with 7 bases in the middle. The CDR3 loop spans 14 amino acids. The CDR3 nucleotides are TGTGCCATCAGTGATAGGGGAAGCAATCAGCCCCAGCATTTT. Protein product: CAISDRGSNQPQHF.

The DNA for the CDR3 is TGTGCCAGCAGCCCCTGGGGGGGGGCCGAGACCCAGTACTTC. Translation gives CASSPWGGAETQYF. The gene calls are TRBV9 and TRBJ2-5; D is perhaps TRBD2 (7 bases). The length of the CDR3 is 14 residues. Germline loops: CDR1 SGDLS, CDR2 YYNGEE. V lost 4 bases and J lost 5, with 15 bases in between. The full variable domain, in which reference TRBV9 and TRBJ2-5 provide the parts outside the CDR3, is DSGVTQTPKHLITATGQRVTLRCSPRSGDLSVYWYQQSLDQGLQFLIQYYNGEERAKGNILERFSAQQFPDLHSELNLSSLELGDSALYFCASSPWGGAETQYFGPGTRLLVL.